This T cell receptor beta chain was documented in a study of T-cell memory formation after mild COVID-19. This clonotype was seen only a few times. TCRdb used MiXCR to reprocess the 5' RACE reads, holding one entry per CDR3 protein. This table holds 450,000 to 650,000 distinct CDR3 sequences, about a fifth found once. The germline V gene encodes CDR1 SQVTM and CDR2 ANQGSEA. This CDR3 is 11 amino acids long. V was clipped by 4 bases and J by 5 bases, with 8 bases between them. The clonotype originates from an adult woman who had mild COVID-19 (a few samples of this study predate the infection). Cell type and time point are not known. The material sequenced was PBMCs or a T cell subset sorted from them (not recorded which). The gene calls are TRBV29-1 and TRBJ1-1, with D unclear. CDR3 coding DNA: TGCAGCGTTGTGCTAGGGACTGAAGCTTTCTTT. This codes for CSVVLGTEAFF.